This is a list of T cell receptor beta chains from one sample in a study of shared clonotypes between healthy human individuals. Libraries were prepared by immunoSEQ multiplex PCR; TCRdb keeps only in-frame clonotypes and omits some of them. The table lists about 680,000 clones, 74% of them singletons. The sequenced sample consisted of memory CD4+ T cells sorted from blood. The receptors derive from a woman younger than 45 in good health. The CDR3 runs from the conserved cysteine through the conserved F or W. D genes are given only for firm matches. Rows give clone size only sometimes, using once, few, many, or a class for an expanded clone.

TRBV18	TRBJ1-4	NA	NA	CASSRTGGVNEKLFF	TGTGCCAGCTCTCGAACCGGGGGTGTGAATGAAAAACTGTTTTTT
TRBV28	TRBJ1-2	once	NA	CASKFGHVYGYTF	TGTGCCAGCAAATTCGGTCACGTATATGGCTACACCTTC
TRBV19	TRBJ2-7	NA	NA	CASSILASEPYEQYF	TGTGCCAGTAGTATTTTGGCTAGCGAACCCTACGAGCAGTACTTC
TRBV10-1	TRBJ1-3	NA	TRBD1	CASSPGQEISGNTIYF	TGCGCCAGCAGTCCGGGACAGGAAATCTCTGGAAACACCATATATTTT
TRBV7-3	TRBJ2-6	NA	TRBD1	CASSRQGYSGANVLTF	TGTGCCAGCAGCAGACAGGGATACTCTGGGGCCAACGTCCTGACTTTC
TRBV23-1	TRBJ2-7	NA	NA	CASVPRTLGPYEQYF	TGCGCCAGCGTTCCCCGGACCCTCGGCCCCTACGAGCAGTACTTC
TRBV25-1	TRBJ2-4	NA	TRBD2	CASSRREGGGKNIQYF	TGTGCCAGCAGTAGGAGGGAGGGTGGGGGCAAAAACATTCAGTACTTC
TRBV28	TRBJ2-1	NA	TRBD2	CASIRLAGGNEQFF	TGTGCCAGCATCCGGCTAGCGGGAGGCAATGAGCAGTTCTTC
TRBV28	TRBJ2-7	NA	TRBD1	CASDDRGSYEQYF	TGTGCCAGCGACGACAGGGGTTCCTACGAGCAGTACTTC
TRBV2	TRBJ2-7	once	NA	CASEKQGEVF	TGTGCCAGCGAGAAACAGGGAGAGGTTTTC
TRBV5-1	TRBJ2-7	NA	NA	CASSIQGPYEQYF	TGCGCCAGCAGCATACAGGGCCCGTACGAGCAGTACTTC
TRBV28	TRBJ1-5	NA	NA	CASSLLGRSQPQHF	TGTGCCAGCAGTTTATTGGGGCGTAGTCAGCCCCAGCATTTT
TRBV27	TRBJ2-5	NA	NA	CASSPGPSWQETQYF	TGTGCCAGCAGCCCCGGACCGAGCTGGCAAGAGACCCAGTACTTC
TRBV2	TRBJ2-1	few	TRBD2	CASSHDGGTSLSDEQFF	TGTGCCAGCAGCCATGACGGCGGGACTAGTCTTTCCGATGAGCAGTTCTTC
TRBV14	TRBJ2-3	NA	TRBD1	CASSQIGQAKDTQYF	TGTGCCAGCAGCCAAATTGGACAGGCGAAAGATACGCAGTATTTT
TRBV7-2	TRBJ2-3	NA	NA	CASSLAGGASWDTQYF	TGTGCCAGCAGCTTAGCGGGGGGGGCTAGTTGGGATACGCAGTATTTT
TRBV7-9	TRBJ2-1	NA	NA	CAGQKGGNEQFF	TGTGCCGGACAAAAAGGCGGCAATGAGCAGTTCTTC
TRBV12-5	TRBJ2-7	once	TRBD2	CASGLVTSGRMSEQYF	TGTGCTAGTGGTTTGGTCACTAGCGGGAGGATGAGTGAGCAGTACTTC
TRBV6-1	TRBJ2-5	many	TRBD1	CASRLQGRETQYF	TGTGCCAGCAGACTACAGGGGAGAGAGACCCAGTACTTC
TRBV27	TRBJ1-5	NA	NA	CATARERSNQPQHF	TGTGCCACCGCGCGGGAGCGGTCCAATCAGCCCCAGCATTTT
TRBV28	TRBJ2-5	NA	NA	CASSSGESPGRGETQYF	TGTGCCAGCAGTTCAGGGGAGTCACCTGGGAGAGGAGAGACCCAGTACTTC
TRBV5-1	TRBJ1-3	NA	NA	CASSPGGGNTIYF	TGCGCCAGCAGCCCGGGGGGCGGAAACACCATATATTTT
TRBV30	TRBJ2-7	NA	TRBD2	CAWSATSGYGREQYF	TGTGCCTGGAGTGCGACTAGCGGTTATGGCAGGGAGCAGTACTTC
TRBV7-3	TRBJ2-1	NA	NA	CASSPARGGAYNEQFF	TGTGCCAGCAGCCCGGCGAGGGGGGGGGCCTACAATGAGCAGTTCTTC
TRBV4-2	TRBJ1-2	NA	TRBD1	CASSVQGASGYTF	TGTGCCAGCAGCGTACAGGGGGCGAGTGGCTACACCTTC
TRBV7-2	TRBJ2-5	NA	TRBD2	CASSPRASGRLTQYF	TGTGCCAGCAGCCCCCGGGCCAGCGGGAGGTTGACCCAGTACTTC
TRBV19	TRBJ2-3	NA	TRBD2	CASSMLAGTSTDTQYF	TGTGCCAGTAGTATGCTAGCGGGAACTAGCACAGATACGCAGTATTTT
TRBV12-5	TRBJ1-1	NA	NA	CASGPKVGEVTEAFF	TGTGCTAGTGGTCCTAAGGTGGGGGAGGTCACTGAAGCTTTCTTT
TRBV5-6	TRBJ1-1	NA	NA	CASSFTGGVTEAFF	TGTGCCAGCAGCTTCACAGGAGGGGTCACTGAAGCTTTCTTT
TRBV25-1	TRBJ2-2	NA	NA	CASSEFSGANTGELFF	TGTGCCAGCAGTGAATTTAGCGGAGCGAACACCGGGGAGCTGTTTTTT
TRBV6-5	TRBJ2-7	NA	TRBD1	CASRGTGDDEQYF	TGTGCCAGCAGAGGGACAGGGGACGACGAGCAGTACTTC
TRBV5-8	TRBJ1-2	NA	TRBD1	CASSTRDRGGTF	TGTGCCAGCAGCACCCGGGACAGGGGAGGGACCTTC
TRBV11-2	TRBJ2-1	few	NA	CASSSLTYEQFF	TGTGCCAGCAGCTCGCTTACCTATGAGCAGTTCTTC
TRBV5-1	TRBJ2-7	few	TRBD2	CASSSMGLALGEQYF	TGCGCCAGCAGCTCAATGGGACTAGCTCTTGGCGAGCAGTACTTC
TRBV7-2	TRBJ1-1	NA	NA	CASSNSGLSSMNTEAFF	TGTGCCAGCAGCAACAGTGGCCTATCTTCGATGAACACTGAAGCTTTCTTT
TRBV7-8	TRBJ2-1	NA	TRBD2	CASSPYRVAGGPYNEQFF	TGTGCCAGCAGCCCCTATAGGGTAGCGGGAGGACCCTACAATGAGCAGTTCTTC
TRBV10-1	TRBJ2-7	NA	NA	CASSDGGYEQYF	TGCGCCAGCAGTGATGGGGGCTACGAGCAGTACTTC
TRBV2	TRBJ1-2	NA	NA	CASTLGGARDGYTF	TGTGCCAGCACTCTCGGGGGGGCGCGCGATGGCTACACCTTC
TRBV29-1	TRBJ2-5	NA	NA	CSVQAGSQETQYF	TGCAGCGTTCAGGCAGGGAGCCAAGAGACCCAGTACTTC
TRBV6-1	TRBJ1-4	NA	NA	CASSENGATNEKLFF	TGTGCCAGCAGTGAAAATGGGGCAACTAATGAAAAACTGTTTTTT
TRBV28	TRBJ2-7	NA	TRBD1	CASSSPASGTGRYEQYF	TGTGCCAGCAGTTCCCCCGCCTCCGGGACAGGGCGGTACGAGCAGTACTTC
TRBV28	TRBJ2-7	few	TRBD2	CASSSLTGLAGGGGYEQYF	TGTGCCAGCAGTTCATTAACTGGTCTAGCGGGAGGAGGGGGCTACGAGCAGTACTTC
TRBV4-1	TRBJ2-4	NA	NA	CASSQGGARGAPKNIQYF	TGCGCCAGCAGCCAAGGAGGCGCTCGGGGCGCTCCCAAAAACATTCAGTACTTC
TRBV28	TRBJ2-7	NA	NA	CASSLMRRVSYEQYF	TGTGCCAGCAGTTTAATGAGGCGTGTGTCCTACGAGCAGTACTTC
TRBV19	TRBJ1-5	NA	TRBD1	CASLGQGNQPQHF	TGTGCCAGCTTGGGACAGGGCAATCAGCCCCAGCATTTT
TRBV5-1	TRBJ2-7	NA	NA	CASSTGTTYEQYF	TGCGCCAGCAGCACCGGGACAACCTACGAGCAGTACTTC
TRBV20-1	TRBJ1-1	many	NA	CSAREERRAFF	TGCAGTGCTAGAGAGGAGAGAAGGGCTTTCTTT
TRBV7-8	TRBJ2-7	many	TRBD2	CASSWDTGGEQYF	TGTGCCAGCAGCTGGGACACGGGGGGGGAGCAGTACTTC
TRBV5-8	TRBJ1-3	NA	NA	CASSLYSGTGNTIYF	TGTGCCAGCAGCTTGTACAGCGGGACTGGAAACACCATATATTTT
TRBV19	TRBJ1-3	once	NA	CASSTLGLRASGNTIYF	TGTGCCAGTAGTACCCTAGGACTCCGTGCCTCTGGAAACACCATATATTTT
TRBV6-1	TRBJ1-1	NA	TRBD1	CASTPPDRVDIWAFF	TGTGCCAGCACCCCCCCGGACAGGGTCGATATTTGGGCTTTCTTT
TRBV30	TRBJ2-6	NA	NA	CAKSGANVLTF	TGTGCCAAGTCTGGGGCCAACGTCCTGACTTTC
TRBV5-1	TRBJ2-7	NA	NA	CASSFSDRPHEQYF	TGCGCCAGCAGCTTCTCTGACAGGCCCCACGAGCAGTACTTC
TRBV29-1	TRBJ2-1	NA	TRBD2	CSVLRTSGRANEQFF	TGCAGCGTCTTAAGGACTAGCGGGAGGGCCAATGAGCAGTTCTTC
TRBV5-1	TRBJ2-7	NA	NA	CASSLAQEYEQYF	TGCGCCAGCAGCTTGGCACAGGAATACGAGCAGTACTTC